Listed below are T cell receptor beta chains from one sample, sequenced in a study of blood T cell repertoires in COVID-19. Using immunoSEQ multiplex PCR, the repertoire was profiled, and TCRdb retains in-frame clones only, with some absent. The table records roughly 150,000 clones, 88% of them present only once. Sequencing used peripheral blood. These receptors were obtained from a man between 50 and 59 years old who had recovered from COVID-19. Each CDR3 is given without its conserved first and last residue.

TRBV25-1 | ASSSPGQNYGYT
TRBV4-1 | ASSQDPGQPSYEQY
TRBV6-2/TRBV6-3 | ASSSRTSGRSYNEQF
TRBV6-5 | ASSYSITAYGYT
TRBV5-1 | ASSYGHDGEAF
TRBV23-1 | ASSQKAIPLAGVFTLGETQY
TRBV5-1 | ASRTGRESFTYGYT
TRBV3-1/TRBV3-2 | ASSQGVRGGMPDTQY
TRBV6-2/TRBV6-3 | ASSFGLTGVAGELF
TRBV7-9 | ASSPWTPSSYEQY